This T cell receptor (beta chain) was obtained from a study of CD8+CD57+ T cells in acquired aplastic anemia. Notes on the study in general: The study found no significant CD8+ Simpson's diversity difference between patients and controls.

CDR3 and TCR beta VDJ profiling relied on genomic DNA as the template. Each CDR3 protein gets one entry after TCRdb re-called the reads with MiXCR. This sample has about 58,000 distinct CDR3 sequences, with 57% found just once. This clonotype was seen only a few times. Its specificity is not known. A much bigger clone sits one base away, suggesting this may be a read error. Since the CDR3 does not end with the conserved phenylalanine or tryptophan, this likely comes from a read error. J gave up 4 bases and V 0 bases, and 9 bases lay outside the gene matches. Germline V gene data show CDR1 as MNHEY and CDR2 as SVGEGT. This CDR3 is 17 amino acids long. Patients picked for sequencing had shown CD8+CD57+ cell expansion detected by flow cytometry.

The chain employs TRBV6-2 or TRBV6-3 and TRBJ2-1; 7 bases match TRBD1. This receptor was identified in a human donor with aplastic anemia. Material: sorted CD4+, CD8+, or CD8+CD57+ T cells (not recorded which) from PBMCs. The CDR3 region is CASSYSMTGSLYNEQFL. The CDR3 DNA is TGTGCCAGCAGTTACTCGATGACAGGGAGCCTTTACAATGAGCAGTTCCTC.